This T cell receptor (beta chain) derives from a study of cytotoxic CD8 clonotypes in ibrutinib-treated CLL. The study's findings and limits: Higher circulating CD8+ T-cell counts strongly accompanied higher baseline clonality, above age-matched healthy donors. Public clonotypes, found uncommonly, either contracted or stayed stable on treatment. Before falling back toward baseline at progression, clonality had risen at the time of ibrutinib response.

Measured with immunoSEQ multiplex PCR; TCRdb has only the in-frame clones, and not every one. The data hold 190,000 or so clones, with around 72% observed a single time. Germline CDR1 and CDR2: WSHSY and SAAADI. The CDR3 length is 13 residues. Trimming cost V 5 bases and J 1 base, with 8 bases left between them. About this clone: Antigen specificity is unknown.

Specimen: PBMCs, collected after 24 months of ibrutinib treatment. The chain recombines TRBV10-2 with TRBJ2-5; TRBD1 is a possible D gene (6 bases). The receptor comes from a human donor with chronic lymphocytic leukemia. Here the CDR3 reads CASSQGLQETQYF. CDR3 coding DNA: TGCGCCAGCAGTCAGGGGCTCCAAGAGACCCAGTACTTC.